Presented here are 31 T cell receptor beta chains from one specimen sequenced in a study of cytomegalovirus exposure and HLA in healthy donors. Assay: immunoSEQ multiplex PCR; the TCRdb copy retains only in-frame clones and omits some. The sample has 250,000 to 400,000 clones, roughly 87% seen once. The material sequenced was PBMCs. All receptors come from a man aged 30 to 39 in good health and CMV-seronegative.

The V call is TRBV9, the J call TRBJ2-5; 10 bases are shared with TRBD1. The CDR3 is 16 amino acids. Germline V CDR1 and CDR2: SGDLS, YYNGEE. Trimming at V came to 3 bases and at J to 0 bases, leaving 5 bases not matched to a gene. CDR3 residues: CASSGSDRGYQETQYF. The CDR3 DNA follows: TGTGCCAGCAGCGGATCGGACAGGGGGTACCAAGAGACCCAGTACTTC.

The gene calls are TRBV30 and TRBJ2-7; D possibly uses TRBD1 or TRBD2 (5 bases each). The germline CDR1 and CDR2 sequences are GTSNPN and SVGIG (reference sequence). The length of the CDR3 is 13 residues. V was pared by 8 bases and J by 3 bases, with 17 bases between. The CDR3 coding sequence is TGTGCCGGGACCAGCGTAAGAAGCTACGAGCAGTACTTC. Translated, it gives CAGTSVRSYEQYF.

The chain is built from TRBV6-1 and TRBJ1-6, with TRBD1 identical over 7 bases. Germline V gene data show CDR1 as MNHNS and CDR2 as SASEGT. The CDR3 consists of 20 residues. V was clipped by 2 bases and J by 4 bases; unmatched bases: 17. The CDR3 nucleotides are TGTGCCAGCAGTGAATCAATCATTTCGGGGACAGCGACTTATAATTCACCCCTCCACTTT. Its translation is CASSESIISGTATYNSPLHF.

The CDR3 here is CAWSVGGGGYEQYF. Here the CDR3 DNA reads TGTGCCTGGAGTGTCGGCGGAGGTGGCTACGAGCAGTACTTC. The V gene is TRBV30, the J gene TRBJ2-7; the D gene is possibly TRBD2 (5 bases). V gave up 0 bases and J gave up 3 bases, with 12 bases separating them. The CDR3 has 14 amino acids. Germline V lookup: CDR1 GTSNPN, CDR2 SVGIG (reference sequence).

The V and J genes are TRBV19 and TRBJ1-2; D is uncertain. Germline V gene data show CDR1 as LNHDA and CDR2 as SQIVND (reference sequence). The ends were cut back, 9 bases at V and 2 bases at J, with 13 bases in the middle. This CDR3 region has 13 residues. The CDR3 DNA is TGTGCCAGCCAGAGGAGGGAGAACTATGGCTACACCTTC. It yields the protein CASQRRENYGYTF.

The rearrangement links TRBV6-1 to TRBJ1-5; no reliable D call. CDR3 size: 15 residues. V dropped 0 bases and J dropped 3 bases, with 9 bases sitting between them. CDR1 is MNHNS, CDR2 SASEGT, per germline. The CDR3 DNA sequence: TGTGCCAGCAGTGAAGCGGGAGCTACCAATCAGCCCCAGCATTTT. It is translated as CASSEAGATNQPQHF.

V is TRBV11-2 and J is TRBJ1-6, with a weak D call TRBD1 (5 bases). Germline loops: CDR1 SGHAT, CDR2 FQNNGV. V lost 4 bases, J lost 5 bases, and 18 bases lay in between. CDR3 length: 17 residues. The CDR3 loop is CASSSFDRPGDNSPLHF. The CDR3 region has the DNA TGTGCCAGCAGCTCATTCGATCGACCGGGGGATAATTCACCCCTCCACTTT.

The chain joins TRBV9 to TRBJ2-1; a possible D gene is TRBD1 (6 bases). This CDR3 is 14 amino acids long. V was clipped by 2 bases and J by 8 bases, with 14 bases between them. Germline V gene sequence: CDR1 SGDLS, CDR2 YYNGEE. The CDR3 DNA reads TGTGCCAGCAGCGTTCAGACAGGCTCGCATGAGCAGTTCTTC. Protein: CASSVQTGSHEQFF.

The genes are TRBV19 and TRBJ2-7; tentative D call: TRBD2 (7 bases). Trimming stripped 3 bases from V and 0 bases from J, with 12 bases between. The length of the CDR3 is 15 residues. Germline V gives CDR1 LNHDA, CDR2 SQIVND (reference sequence). The CDR3 sequence is CASSIGGGGSYEQYF. CDR3 DNA sequence: TGTGCCAGTAGTATTGGCGGGGGCGGCTCCTACGAGCAGTACTTC.

The chain recombines TRBV6-1 with TRBJ1-2; D may be TRBD1 (5 bases). This CDR3 comprises 12 residues. Looked up from germline, CDR1 is MNHNS and CDR2 is SASEGT. V dropped 7 bases and J dropped 3 bases, with 9 bases sitting between them. The CDR3 DNA is TGTGCCAGCAACTCAGGGTACTATGGCTACACCTTC. Its translation is CASNSGYYGYTF.

With regard to this clone: Other DNA variants within this sample encode the same CDR3. The genes are TRBV29-1 and TRBJ1-1; TRBD1 agrees at 7 bases. This CDR3 has 10 amino acids. Germline V gives CDR1 SQVTM, CDR2 ANQGSEA. After removal of 6 bases from V and 8 bases from J, the junction contained 3 bases not matched to a gene. CDR3 coding DNA: TGCAGCGTCGGGGACAGCGAAGCTTTCTTT. Its translation: CSVGDSEAFF.

The chain uses TRBV6-5 and TRBJ2-7; D perhaps matches TRBD2 (7 bases). The CDR3 contains 13 residues. In germline, CDR1 is MNHEY, CDR2 SVGAGI. With 11 bases removed from V and 3 bases from J, the gap between germline ends came to 17 bases. The CDR3 nucleotides read TGTGCCGTACGTCGGGGGGCTTACTACGAGCAGTACTTC. It is translated as CAVRRGAYYEQYF.

The rearrangement uses TRBV7-2 and TRBJ2-7; D is possibly TRBD1 (5 bases). V was cut by 2 bases and J by 5 bases, with 13 bases left in between. The germline gives CDR1 SGHTA, CDR2 FQGNSA. This CDR3 region has 14 residues. The CDR3 is CASSLRPDRDEQYF. DNA of the CDR3: TGTGCCAGCAGCTTACGCCCCGACAGAGACGAGCAGTACTTC.

V and J are TRBV4-2 and TRBJ2-7; 9 bases map to TRBD1. The CDR3 extends over 16 amino acids. The germline V gene has CDR1 LGHNA and CDR2 YNFKEQ. V lost 4 bases, J lost 2 bases, and 9 bases stayed unmatched. The CDR3, as DNA: TGTGCCAGCAGCCCTACCCCCGGGACAGGGACCTACGAGCAGTACTTC. This gives the protein CASSPTPGTGTYEQYF.

This chain uses TRBV15 with TRBJ2-7; D ambiguous. Germline CDR1 and CDR2: LNHNV and YYDKDF (reference sequence). The V end lost 6 bases, the J end lost 2 bases, and 14 bases lay between the germline ends. This CDR3 is 14 amino acids long. Here the CDR3 DNA reads TGTGCCACCAGGTCTTCAGAAATCCCCTACGAGCAGTACTTC. Translated, it gives CATRSSEIPYEQYF.

The chain combines TRBV15 with TRBJ1-6; D not resolved. V lost 0 bases and J 10 bases, leaving 7 bases between the germline ends. CDR3 size: 13 residues. Germline V gene lookup returns CDR1 LNHNV and CDR2 YYDKDF (reference sequence). CDR3 sequence (DNA): TGTGCCACCAGCAGAGATTCGAGGTCACCCCTCCACTTT. Translating it yields CATSRDSRSPLHF.

Of note for this clone: The same CDR3 arises from other DNA sequences in this sample as well. This chain connects TRBV5-8 to TRBJ2-5, with 8 bases aligning to TRBD1. V lost 0 bases to trimming and J lost 2 bases; unmatched junction nucleotides: 0. The CDR3 length is 14 residues. In germline, CDR1 is SGHTS, CDR2 YDEGEE. The CDR3 nucleotides read TGTGCCAGCAGCTTGGGACAGGGGCAAGAGACCCAGTACTTC. Protein sequence: CASSLGQGQETQYF.

The chain recombines TRBV7-9 with TRBJ2-2; D call uncertain. Per germline, CDR1 SEHNR and CDR2 FQNEAQ (reference sequence). The CDR3 consists of 12 residues. Between the trimmed V and J ends, which lost 5 bases and 7 bases, there was a span of 8 bases. CDR3 coding DNA: TGTGCCAGCAGCCAACCTAGCGGGGAGCTGTTTTTT. Translation gives CASSQPSGELFF.

This clone appeared once. This sequence joins TRBV30 and TRBJ2-7; weak D call: TRBD1 (6 bases). CDR1 is GTSNPN, CDR2 SVGIG, per germline (reference sequence). V was clipped by 4 bases and J by 4 bases, with 14 bases between them. The CDR3 extends over 13 amino acids. The CDR3 sequence: CAWNGDKNYEQYF. DNA for the CDR3: TGTGCCTGGAACGGGGACAAAAATTACGAGCAGTACTTC.

The J gene is TRBJ1-1, the V gene TRBV4-3, with D hard to call. The V gene lost 0 bases and the J gene lost 5 bases, with 10 bases spanning the gap. This CDR3 region has 14 residues. Germline loops: CDR1 LGHNA, CDR2 YSLEER. The CDR3 nucleotides read TGCGCCAGCAGCCAAGAAGGAGGGAGGACTGAAGCTTTCTTT. This sequence encodes CASSQEGGRTEAFF.

The chain links TRBV7-9 to TRBJ1-1, with TRBD1 as a possible D gene (5 bases). Trimming shortened V by 5 bases and J by 0 bases, and 16 bases separated the two germline ends. The CDR3 contains 16 residues. Looked up from germline, CDR1 is SEHNR and CDR2 is FQNEAQ (reference sequence). The CDR3 is CASSHGTGRVNTEAFF. CDR3 nucleotide sequence: TGTGCCAGCAGCCACGGGACGGGGAGGGTGAACACTGAAGCTTTCTTT.

The chain uses TRBV11-2 and TRBJ2-7; 7 bases are shared with TRBD1. The CDR3 is 15 residues long. V lost 1 base to trimming and J lost 0 bases; unmatched junction nucleotides: 3. CDR1 is SGHAT, CDR2 FQNNGV, per germline. The CDR3 region has the DNA TGTGCCAGCAGCTTAGCGGCAGGGGGCTCCTACGAGCAGTACTTC. Its protein is CASSLAAGGSYEQYF. The whole variable domain, remainder taken from reference TRBV11-2 and TRBJ2-7, is EAGVAQSPRYKIIEKRQSVAFWCNPISGHATLYWYQQILGQGPKLLIQFQNNGVVDDSQLPKDRFSAERLKGVDSTLKIQPAKLEDSAVYLCASSLAAGGSYEQYFGPGTRLTVT.

This chain joins TRBV5-5 and TRBJ1-2, with D perhaps TRBD1 (5 bases). The CDR3 is 15 amino acids. Per germline, CDR1 SGHKS and CDR2 YYEKEE (reference sequence). The germline V and J ends were trimmed by 0 bases and 4 bases, with 13 bases remaining between them. CDR3 bases: TGTGCCAGCAGCTTGGTTTTGGACAACGTCTATGGCTACACCTTC. It translates to CASSLVLDNVYGYTF.

The chain combines TRBV6-1 with TRBJ1-2, with 7 bases identical to TRBD1. V lost 6 bases, J lost 7 bases, and 11 bases stayed unmatched. This CDR3 is built from 14 residues. Germline lookup yields CDR1 MNHNS and CDR2 SASEGT. CDR3 sequence: CASRFTTGDGGYTF. As DNA, the CDR3 is TGTGCCAGCAGATTCACTACAGGGGACGGTGGCTACACCTTC.

This chain joins TRBV5-1 and TRBJ2-7; TRBD2 matches 12 bases. The ends lost 3 bases at V and 3 bases at J; junction bases unmatched: 4. The CDR3 extends over 15 amino acids. Germline CDR1 and CDR2: SGHRS and YFSETQ. The CDR3 here is CASSSTSGGLYEQYF. CDR3 DNA sequence: TGCGCCAGCAGCTCGACTAGCGGGGGCCTCTACGAGCAGTACTTC.

V usage is TRBV6-5 and J usage is TRBJ1-1; the match to TRBD1 covers 7 bases. The CDR3 runs 16 residues. J was trimmed by 6 bases and V by 0 bases; bases with no gene match: 10. Germline-derived CDR1 and CDR2 are MNHEY and SVGAGI. CDR3 nucleotides: TGTGCCAGCAGTTACTCGATAGGAAGACAGGGAGCTGAAGCTTTCTTT. Translated: CASSYSIGRQGAEAFF.

The chain joins TRBV27 to TRBJ2-2; 10 nucleotides align to TRBD1. After removal of 7 bases from V and 2 bases from J, the junction contained 1 base not matched to a gene. This CDR3 is built from 14 residues. Germline V gene lookup returns CDR1 MNHEY and CDR2 SMNVEV (reference sequence). CDR3 region: CASKTGGNTGELFF. CDR3 sequence (DNA): TGTGCCAGCAAGACAGGGGGCAACACCGGGGAGCTGTTTTTT.

The genes are TRBV13 and TRBJ2-1; 10 nucleotides agree with TRBD2. The CDR3 has 16 amino acids. The V segment lost 5 bases and the J segment 5 bases; nucleotides outside the gene matches: 9. Germline loops: CDR1 PRHDT, CDR2 FYEKMQ (reference sequence). Here the CDR3 reads CASSPLRLAGDNEQFF. DNA for the CDR3: TGTGCCAGCAGCCCTTTAAGGCTAGCGGGGGACAATGAGCAGTTCTTC.

This clone occurred once. The chain joins TRBV5-1 to TRBJ1-4; TRBD1 aligns across 10 bases. The CDR3 consists of 15 residues. With 0 bases clipped from V and 11 bases from J, the junction kept 7 bases outside the gene matches. Germline V CDR1 and CDR2: SGHRS, YFSETQ. CDR3 nucleotide sequence: TGCGCCAGCAGCTTGGGGGACAGGGGATCCCCCAAACTGTTTTTT. Translation: CASSLGDRGSPKLFF.

This chain uses TRBV14 with TRBJ2-7, with 10 bases that match TRBD1. V lost 0 bases and J lost 0; bases outside the gene matches: 8. This CDR3 has 18 residues. Per germline, CDR1 SGHDN and CDR2 FVKESK. Here the CDR3 reads CASSQDGLGQGHSYEQYF. Here the CDR3 DNA reads TGTGCCAGCAGCCAAGACGGGTTGGGACAGGGGCACTCCTACGAGCAGTACTTC.

This chain links TRBV7-9 with TRBJ1-6; maybe TRBD1 (5 bases). Germline CDR1 reads SEHNR; CDR2 reads FQNEAQ (reference sequence). CDR3 length: 15 residues. V shed 1 base and J shed 10 bases, with 14 bases lying between them. The CDR3 DNA follows: TGTGCCAGCAGCTTAGAGGAGTCAGGGATGTCACCCCTCCACTTT. It codes for CASSLEESGMSPLHF.